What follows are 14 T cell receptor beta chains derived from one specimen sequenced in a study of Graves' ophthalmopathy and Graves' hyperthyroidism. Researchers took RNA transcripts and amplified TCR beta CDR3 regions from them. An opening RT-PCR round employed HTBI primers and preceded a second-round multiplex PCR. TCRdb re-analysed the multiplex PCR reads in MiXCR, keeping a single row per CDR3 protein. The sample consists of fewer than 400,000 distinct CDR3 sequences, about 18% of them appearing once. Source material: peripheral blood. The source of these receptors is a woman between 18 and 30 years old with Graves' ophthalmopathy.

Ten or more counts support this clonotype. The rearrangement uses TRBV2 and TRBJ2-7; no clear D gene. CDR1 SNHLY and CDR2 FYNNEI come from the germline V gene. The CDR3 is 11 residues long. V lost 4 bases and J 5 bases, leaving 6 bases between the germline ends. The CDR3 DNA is TGTGCCAGCAGTGGACAAAACGAGCAGTACTTC. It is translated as CASSGQNEQYF.

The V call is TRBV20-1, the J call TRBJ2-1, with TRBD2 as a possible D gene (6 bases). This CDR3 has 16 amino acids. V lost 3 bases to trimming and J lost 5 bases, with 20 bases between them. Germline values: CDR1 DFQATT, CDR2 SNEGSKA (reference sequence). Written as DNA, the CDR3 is TGCAGTGCTAGTCTTACCTCGGGCGGGGACCACAATGAGCAGTTCTTC. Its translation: CSASLTSGGDHNEQFF.

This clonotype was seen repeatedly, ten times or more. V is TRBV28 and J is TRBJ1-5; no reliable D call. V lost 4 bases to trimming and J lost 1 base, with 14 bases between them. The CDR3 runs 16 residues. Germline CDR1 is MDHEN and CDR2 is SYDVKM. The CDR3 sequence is CASSSTYVGSNQPQHF. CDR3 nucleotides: TGTGCCAGCAGTTCCACGTACGTGGGAAGCAATCAGCCCCAGCATTTT.

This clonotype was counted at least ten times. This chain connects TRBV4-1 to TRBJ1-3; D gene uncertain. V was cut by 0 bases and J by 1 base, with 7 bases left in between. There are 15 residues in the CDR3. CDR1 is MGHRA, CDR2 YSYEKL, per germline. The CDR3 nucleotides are TGCGCCAGCAGCCAAGACGAAGCTTCTGGAAACACCATATATTTT. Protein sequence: CASSQDEASGNTIYF.

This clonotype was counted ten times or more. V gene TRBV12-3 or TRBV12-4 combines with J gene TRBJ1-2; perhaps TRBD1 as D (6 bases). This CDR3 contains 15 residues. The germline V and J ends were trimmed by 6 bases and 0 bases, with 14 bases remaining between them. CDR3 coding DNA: TGTGCCAGCAGACCGACAGGACAGCCTAACTATGGCTACACCTTC. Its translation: CASRPTGQPNYGYTF.

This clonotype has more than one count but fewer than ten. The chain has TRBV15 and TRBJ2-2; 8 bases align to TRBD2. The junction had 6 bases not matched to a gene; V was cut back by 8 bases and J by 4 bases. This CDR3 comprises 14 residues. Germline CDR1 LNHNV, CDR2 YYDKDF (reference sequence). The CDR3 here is CATGREAGTGELFF. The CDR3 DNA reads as TGTGCCACCGGGCGGGAGGCGGGCACCGGGGAGCTGTTTTTT. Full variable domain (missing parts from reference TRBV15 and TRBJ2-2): DAMVIQNPRYQVTQFGKPVTLSCSQTLNHNVMYWYQQKSSQAPKLLFHYYDKDFNNEADTPDNFQSRRPNTSFCFLDIRSPGLGDTAMYLCATGREAGTGELFFGEGSRLTVL.

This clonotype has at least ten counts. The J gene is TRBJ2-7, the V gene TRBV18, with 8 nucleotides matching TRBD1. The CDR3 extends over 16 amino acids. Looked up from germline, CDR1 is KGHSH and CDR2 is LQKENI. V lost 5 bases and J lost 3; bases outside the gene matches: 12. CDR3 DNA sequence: TGTGCCAGCTCAGGAAAGGAGTATGGACAGGGCTACGAGCAGTACTTC. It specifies CASSGKEYGQGYEQYF.

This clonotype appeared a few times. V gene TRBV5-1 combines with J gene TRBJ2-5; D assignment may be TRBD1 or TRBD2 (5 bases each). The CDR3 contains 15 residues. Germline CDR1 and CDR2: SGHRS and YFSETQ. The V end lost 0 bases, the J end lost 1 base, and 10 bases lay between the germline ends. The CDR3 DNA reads TGCGCCAGCAGCTTGGGAGGGGCGATCCAAGAGACCCAGTACTTC. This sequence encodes CASSLGGAIQETQYF. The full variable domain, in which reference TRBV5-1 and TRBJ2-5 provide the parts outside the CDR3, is KAGVTQTPRYLIKTRGQQVTLSCSPISGHRSVSWYQQTPGQGLQFLFEYFSETQRNKGNFPGRFSGRQFSNSRSEMNVSTLELGDSALYLCASSLGGAIQETQYFGPGTRLLVL.

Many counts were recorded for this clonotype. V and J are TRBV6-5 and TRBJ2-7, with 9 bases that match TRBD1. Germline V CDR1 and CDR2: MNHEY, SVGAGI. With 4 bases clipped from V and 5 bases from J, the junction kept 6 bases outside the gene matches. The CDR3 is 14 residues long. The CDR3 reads CASSSGGQGHEQYF. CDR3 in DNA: TGTGCCAGCAGTTCGGGGGGACAGGGCCACGAGCAGTACTTC.

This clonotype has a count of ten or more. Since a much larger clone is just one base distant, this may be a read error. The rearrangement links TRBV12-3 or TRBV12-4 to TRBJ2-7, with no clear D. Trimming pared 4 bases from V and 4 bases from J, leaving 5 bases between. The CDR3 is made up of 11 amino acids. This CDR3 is CASSWDYEQYF. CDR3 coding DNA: TGTGCCAGCAGTTGGGATTACGAGCAGTACTTC.

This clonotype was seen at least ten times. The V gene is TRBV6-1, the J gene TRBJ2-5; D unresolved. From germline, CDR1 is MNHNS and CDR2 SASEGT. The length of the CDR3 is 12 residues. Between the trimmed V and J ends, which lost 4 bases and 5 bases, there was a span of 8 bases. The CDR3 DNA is TGTGCCAGCAGTGGGGTAGAGGAGACCCAGTACTTC. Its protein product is CASSGVEETQYF.

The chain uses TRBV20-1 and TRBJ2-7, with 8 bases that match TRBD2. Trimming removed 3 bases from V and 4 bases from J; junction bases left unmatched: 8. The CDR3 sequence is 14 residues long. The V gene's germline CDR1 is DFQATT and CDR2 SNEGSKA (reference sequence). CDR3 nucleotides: TGCAGTGCTAGCGGCGGGAGGCCGGAATACGAGCAGTACTTC. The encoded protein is CSASGGRPEYEQYF.

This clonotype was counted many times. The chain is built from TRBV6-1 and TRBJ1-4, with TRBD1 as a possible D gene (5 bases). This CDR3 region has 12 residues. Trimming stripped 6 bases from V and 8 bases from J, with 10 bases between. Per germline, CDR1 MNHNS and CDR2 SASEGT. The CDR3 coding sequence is TGTGCCAGCAGAGACAGCTCCGAAAAACTGTTTTTT. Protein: CASRDSSEKLFF.

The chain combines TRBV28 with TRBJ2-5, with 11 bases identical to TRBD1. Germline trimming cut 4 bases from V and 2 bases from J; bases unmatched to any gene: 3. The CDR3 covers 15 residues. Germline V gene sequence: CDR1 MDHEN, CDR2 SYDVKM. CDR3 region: CASSSGTGGQETQYF. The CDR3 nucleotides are TGTGCCAGCAGTTCCGGGACAGGGGGGCAAGAGACCCAGTACTTC.